A selection of T cell receptor beta chains follows, all from one sample in a study of T cell clonotyping in hematopoietic cell transplantation. Assay used: immunoSEQ multiplex PCR; TCRdb lists only in-frame clones, some missing. The sample has about 43,000 clones, 85% seen once. The sample consisted of peripheral blood mononuclear cells, taken before stem cell transplant. The receptor set was obtained from a man in his 60s with acute myeloid leukemia. Some clones in this sample may be carry-over from other donors' samples. CDR3s include the opening cysteine and the closing phenylalanine or tryptophan. D genes are given only for firm matches. Clone size is not always given. Where it is, it says once, few, many or a class for expanded clones.

TRBD1 TRBJ1-1 TRBV27 - TGTGCCAGCAGTTTATCTGGGACAGGAACTGAAGCTTTCTTT CASSLSGTGTEAFF
- TRBJ2-5 TRBV7-2 once TGTGCCAGCAGCTTCGGGCAGCAAGAGACCCAGTACTTC CASSFGQQETQYF
TRBD1 TRBJ2-2 TRBV5-4 - TGTGCCAGCAGTTCGAAGGGACAGGGTAACACCGGGGAGCTGTTTTTT CASSSKGQGNTGELFF
- TRBJ2-3 TRBV30 - TGTGCCTGGAGCAGGGGGGGCACAGATACGCAGTATTTT CAWSRGGTDTQYF
- TRBJ1-5 TRBV6-5 once TGTGCCAGCAGCCGACGGGATAGCAATCAGCCCCAGCATTTT CASSRRDSNQPQHF
- TRBJ1-5 TRBV21-1 - TGTGCCCAGGGAATCCAGCCCCAGCATTTT CAQGIQPQHF
TRBD1 TRBJ1-6 TRBV18 - TGTGCCAGCTCACCACCGGAGGGGGCGAATTCACCCCTCCACTTT CASSPPEGANSPLHF
- TRBJ1-3 TRBV11-3 few TGTGCCAGCAGCCCCGACAGGTCTGGAAACACCATATATTTT CASSPDRSGNTIYF
- TRBJ2-6 TRBV11-2 - TGTGCCAGCAGCTTAGAAGTCGGGGCCGGGGCCAACGTCCTGACTTTC CASSLEVGAGANVLTF
- TRBJ2-7 TRBV19 - TGTGCCAGTAGTCCCTCGGCCGGCTCCTACGAGCAGTACTTC CASSPSAGSYEQYF
TRBD2 TRBJ2-5 TRBV5-1 few TGCGCCAGCAGCTCCGGGACTAGCGGCCCCCAAGGGACCCAGTACTTC CASSSGTSGPQGTQYF
TRBD1 TRBJ2-1 TRBV6-4 few TGTGCCAGCAGTGTTAACAGGGGAGTCAATGAGCAGTTCTTC CASSVNRGVNEQFF
- TRBJ1-5 TRBV28 - TGTGCCAGCAGTTTTGTAAGGTCGGTCCAGCCCCAGCATTTT CASSFVRSVQPQHF
- TRBJ2-7 TRBV6-5 - TGTGCCAGCAGACCCCAGACAGGCGGAAAAAACGAGCAGTACTTC CASRPQTGGKNEQYF
TRBD1 TRBJ2-1 TRBV5-1 once TGCGCCAGCAGCTTGGGACAGGGGGCAGGCAACAATGAGCAGTTCTTC CASSLGQGAGNNEQFF
- TRBJ2-2 TRBV4-1 - TGCGCCAGCAGCCAAGGGGGATCGAACACCGGGGAGCTGTTTTTT CASSQGGSNTGELFF
TRBD1 TRBJ1-5 TRBV7-8 - TGTGCCAGCAGCCCACGACAGGGGCCCAATCAGCCCCAGCATTTT CASSPRQGPNQPQHF
TRBD1 TRBJ1-6 TRBV7-3 - TGTGCCAGCAGCTTAGGGGACAGGGACTCCTATAATTCACCCCTCCACTTT CASSLGDRDSYNSPLHF
TRBD1 TRBJ1-5 TRBV6-5 - TGTGCCAGCAGTCCCGGGACAGGGGTCCAGCCCCAGCATTTT CASSPGTGVQPQHF
- TRBJ1-1 TRBV5-1 - TGCGCCAGCAGCTTGTCGGGGGAAGGGACTGAAGCTTTCTTT CASSLSGEGTEAFF
- TRBJ2-1 TRBV4-3 - TGCGCCAGCAGCCAAGAACGCCTAATCACTAGGCGGGGAGGTTACAATGAGCAGTTCTTC CASSQERLITRRGGYNEQFF
TRBD1 TRBJ1-2 TRBV28 - TGTGCCAGCAGCGTGACAGGGCTCTATGGCTACACCTTC CASSVTGLYGYTF
TRBD1 TRBJ1-5 TRBV4-3 - TGCGCCAGCAGAAAACAGGGGGGCAGCAATCAGCCCCAGCATTTT CASRKQGGSNQPQHF
- TRBJ1-1 TRBV7-6 medium-sized TGTGCCAGCAGCCCGCGACAGCTGAACACTGAAGCTTTCTTT CASSPRQLNTEAFF
TRBD1 TRBJ2-7 TRBV19 once TGTGCCAGTAGTGACAGACAGGGATCCTACGAGCAGTACTTC CASSDRQGSYEQYF
- TRBJ2-4 TRBV2 - TGTGCCAGCAGTCAAGACGCTGGGGTCAAAAACATTCAGTACTTC CASSQDAGVKNIQYF
TRBD1 TRBJ1-2 TRBV19 - TGTGCCCCGGACAGGATAGCGGATGGCTACACCTTC CAPDRIADGYTF
- TRBJ1-6 TRBV7-2 - TGTGCCAGCAGCCGGGGAACGCAGGGACAAAGGCCCCTCCACTTT CASSRGTQGQRPLHF
TRBD1 TRBJ2-7 TRBV29-1 - TGCAGCGTTGGAAACCGGGACAGGGGGAGGTACGAGCAGTACTTC CSVGNRDRGRYEQYF
- TRBJ2-2 TRBV4-2 - TGTGCCAGCAGCCAAGATCCGGCCGGGGCAGACGTCACCGGGGAGCTGTTTTTT CASSQDPAGADVTGELFF
- TRBJ2-3 TRBV6-1 - TGTGCCAGCAGACACACAGATACGCAGTATTTT CASRHTDTQYF
- TRBJ1-3 TRBV28 - TGTGCCAGCAGTTTAAGTAGCCTTATAGGGAACACCATATATTTT CASSLSSLIGNTIYF
TRBD1 TRBJ1-6 TRBV5-5 - TGTGCCAGCAGCGGGACAGGGAATAATTCACCCCTCCACTTT CASSGTGNNSPLHF
TRBD2 TRBJ2-3 TRBV19 few TGTGCCAGTAGTCCTCGGGAGGTCGGGACAGATACGCAGTATTTT CASSPREVGTDTQYF
- TRBJ2-7 TRBV2 - TGTGCCAGCAGTGTAATCGACGAGCAGTACTTC CASSVIDEQYF
- TRBJ1-1 TRBV6-5 - TGTGCCACCTTAGTAGGGCACACTGAAGCTTTCTTT CATLVGHTEAFF
TRBD1 TRBJ2-7 TRBV11-2 few TGTGCCAGCAGCCAGACAGGGAACGAGCAGTACTTC CASSQTGNEQYF
TRBD1 TRBJ1-5 TRBV28 - TGTGCCAGCAGCAAATCTTCTGCAACAGGGGTAGGCAATCAGCCCCAGCATTTT CASSKSSATGVGNQPQHF
- TRBJ1-3 TRBV6-5 few TGTGCCAGCAGCCGTAATTCACCTGGAAACACCATATATTTT CASSRNSPGNTIYF
- TRBJ1-2 TRBV28 - TGTGCCAGCAGCCATGGGAAGGGCTACACCTTC CASSHGKGYTF
- TRBJ1-2 TRBV28 - TGTGCCAGCAGAGAGACAGGCCTCTATGGCTACACCTTC CASRETGLYGYTF
- TRBJ1-2 TRBV7-6 - TGTGCCAGCAGCTCCTTAGTGGGGGGGTACAGGGACTATGGCTACACCTTC CASSSLVGGYRDYGYTF
- TRBJ2-5 TRBV4-3 - TGCGCCAGCAGCCAAGAAACTCCAGGTGGGGTCGGCGAGACCCAGTACTTC CASSQETPGGVGETQYF
TRBD2 TRBJ2-1 TRBV7-2 - TGTGCCAGCACCTTAGCGGGGGGGTACAATGAGCAGTTCTTC CASTLAGGYNEQFF
- TRBJ1-2 TRBV15 - TGTGCCACCAGCAGAGAAGGTTTTTCAGGCTACACCTTC CATSREGFSGYTF
- TRBJ2-6 TRBV7-9 - TGTGCCACCCCTCAGGGTCTGAAGGCCAACGTCCTGACTTTC CATPQGLKANVLTF
- TRBJ1-2 TRBV6-5 - TGTGCCAGCAGCAGGGTGGGGTTTAACTATGGCTACACCTTC CASSRVGFNYGYTF
TRBD2 TRBJ2-7 TRBV19 - TGTGCCAGTATAGGTGGTCTAGCGGGGGAAGAGCAGTACTTC CASIGGLAGEEQYF
- TRBJ1-5 TRBV6-5 - TGTGCCAGCAGTTACTCCCCAAATCAGCCCCAGCATTTT CASSYSPNQPQHF
- TRBJ1-5 TRBV27 - TGTGCCAGCAGTTTCGGAGGGGGAGGGAATCAGCCCCAGCATTTT CASSFGGGGNQPQHF
- TRBJ1-2 TRBV28 few TGTGCCAGCAGGCCCTCTCGGGGGATGGGGAACTATGGCTACACCTTC CASRPSRGMGNYGYTF
- TRBJ2-7 TRBV5-1 - TGCGCCAGCAGCAATACAGGGAGCTCCTACGAGCAGTACTTC CASSNTGSSYEQYF
- TRBJ1-2 TRBV28 - TGTGCCAGCAGTTTACTAAAGGATGGCTACACCTTC CASSLLKDGYTF
- TRBJ2-3 TRBV6-6 - TGTGCCAGCAGGGACAGTGAACCCACAGATACGCAGTATTTT CASRDSEPTDTQYF
- TRBJ1-2 TRBV28 - TGTGCCAGCAGTACCTTCCAGGGGTTGTCTGGCTACACCTTC CASSTFQGLSGYTF
- TRBJ1-1 TRBV11-2 - TGTGCCAGCAGCTTGAGGGGGGGTGTCACTGAAGCTTTCTTT CASSLRGGVTEAFF